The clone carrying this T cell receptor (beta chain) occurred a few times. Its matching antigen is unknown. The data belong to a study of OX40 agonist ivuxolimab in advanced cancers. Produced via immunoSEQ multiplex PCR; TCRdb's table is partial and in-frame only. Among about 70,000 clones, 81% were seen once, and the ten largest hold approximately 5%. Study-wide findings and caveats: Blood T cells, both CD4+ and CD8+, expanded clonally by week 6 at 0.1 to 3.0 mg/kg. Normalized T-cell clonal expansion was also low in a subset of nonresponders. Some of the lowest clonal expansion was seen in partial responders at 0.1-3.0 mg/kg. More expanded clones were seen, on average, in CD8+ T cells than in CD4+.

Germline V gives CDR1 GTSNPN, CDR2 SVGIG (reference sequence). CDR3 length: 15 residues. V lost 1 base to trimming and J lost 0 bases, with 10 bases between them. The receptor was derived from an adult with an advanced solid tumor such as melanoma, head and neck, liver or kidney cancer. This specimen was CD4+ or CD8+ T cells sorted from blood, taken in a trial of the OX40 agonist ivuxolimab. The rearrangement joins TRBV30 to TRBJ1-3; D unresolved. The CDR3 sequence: CAWSGKDTSGNTIYF. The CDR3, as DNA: TGTGCCTGGAGTGGGAAGGATACCTCTGGAAACACCATATATTTT.